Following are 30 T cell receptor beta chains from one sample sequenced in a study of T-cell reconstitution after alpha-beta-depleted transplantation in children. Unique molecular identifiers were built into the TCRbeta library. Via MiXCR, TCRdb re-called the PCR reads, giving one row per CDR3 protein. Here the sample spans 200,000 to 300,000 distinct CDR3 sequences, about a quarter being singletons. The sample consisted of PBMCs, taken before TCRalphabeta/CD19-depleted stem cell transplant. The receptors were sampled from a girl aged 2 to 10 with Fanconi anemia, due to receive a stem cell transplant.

The CDR3: CASSLSGGANMMSDTQYF. CDR3 sequence (DNA): TGCGCCAGCAGCTTGAGCGGGGGGGCGAACATGATGTCAGATACGCAGTATTTT. This chain joins TRBV5-1 and TRBJ2-3; 10 nucleotides match TRBD2. Trimming at V came to 1 base and at J to 4 bases, leaving 12 bases not matched to a gene. The CDR3 has 18 residues. Germline V CDR1 and CDR2: SGHRS, YFSETQ.

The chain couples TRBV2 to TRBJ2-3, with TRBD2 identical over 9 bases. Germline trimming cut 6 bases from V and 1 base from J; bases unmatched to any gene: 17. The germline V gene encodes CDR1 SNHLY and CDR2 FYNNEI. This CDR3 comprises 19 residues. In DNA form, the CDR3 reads TGTGCCAGCAGGTGGACTCGCGGGGGGGCGTTGGGGGGCACAGATACGCAGTATTTT. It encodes CASRWTRGGALGGTDTQYF.

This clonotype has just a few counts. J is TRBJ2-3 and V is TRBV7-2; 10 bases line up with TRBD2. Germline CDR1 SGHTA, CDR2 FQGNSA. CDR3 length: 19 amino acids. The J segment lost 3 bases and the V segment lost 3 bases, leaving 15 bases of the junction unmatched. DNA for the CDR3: TGTGCCAGCAGCTTTCCGCTGAATAGCGGGGGGATGGGTACAGATACGCAGTATTTT. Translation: CASSFPLNSGGMGTDTQYF.

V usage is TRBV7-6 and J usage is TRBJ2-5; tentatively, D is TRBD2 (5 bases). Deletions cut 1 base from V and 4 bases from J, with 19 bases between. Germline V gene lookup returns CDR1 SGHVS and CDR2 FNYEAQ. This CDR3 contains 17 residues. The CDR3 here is CASSLETASGSGETQYF. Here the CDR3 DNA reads TGTGCCAGCAGCTTAGAGACGGCATCGGGGAGTGGAGAGACCCAGTACTTC.

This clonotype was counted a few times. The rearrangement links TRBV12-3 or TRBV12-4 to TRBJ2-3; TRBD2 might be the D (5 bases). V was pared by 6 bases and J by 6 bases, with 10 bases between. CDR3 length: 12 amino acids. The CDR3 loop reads CASRLRADTQYF. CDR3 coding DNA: TGTGCCAGCAGATTGCGGGCGGATACGCAGTATTTT.

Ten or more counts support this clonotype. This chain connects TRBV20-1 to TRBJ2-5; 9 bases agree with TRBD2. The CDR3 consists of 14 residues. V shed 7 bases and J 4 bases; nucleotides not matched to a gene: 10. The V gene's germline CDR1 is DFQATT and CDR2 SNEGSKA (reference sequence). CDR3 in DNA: TGCAGTGTGAGAAGCGGGAGGATAGCAGAGACCCAGTACTTC. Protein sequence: CSVRSGRIAETQYF.

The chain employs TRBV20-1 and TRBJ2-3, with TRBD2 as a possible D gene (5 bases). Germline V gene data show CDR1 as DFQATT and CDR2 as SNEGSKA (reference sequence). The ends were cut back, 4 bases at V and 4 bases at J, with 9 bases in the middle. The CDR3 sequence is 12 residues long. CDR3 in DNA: TGCAGTGCTATTAAAGCGGCAGATACGCAGTATTTT. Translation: CSAIKAADTQYF.

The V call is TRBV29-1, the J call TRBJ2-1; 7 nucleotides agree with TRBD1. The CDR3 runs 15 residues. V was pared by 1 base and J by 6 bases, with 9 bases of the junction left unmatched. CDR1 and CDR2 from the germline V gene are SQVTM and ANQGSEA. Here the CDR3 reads CSVEADRTAGNEQFF. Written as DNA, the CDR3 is TGCAGCGTTGAAGCGGACAGGACGGCGGGCAATGAGCAGTTCTTC.

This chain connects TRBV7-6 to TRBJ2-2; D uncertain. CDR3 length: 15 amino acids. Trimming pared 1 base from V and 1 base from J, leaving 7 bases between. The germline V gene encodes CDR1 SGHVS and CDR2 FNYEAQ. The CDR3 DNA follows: TGTGCCAGCAGCTTAGGAGCTGGGAACACCGGGGAGCTGTTTTTT. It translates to CASSLGAGNTGELFF.

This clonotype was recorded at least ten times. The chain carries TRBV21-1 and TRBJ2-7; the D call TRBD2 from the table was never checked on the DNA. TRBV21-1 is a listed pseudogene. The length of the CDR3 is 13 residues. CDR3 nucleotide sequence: TGTGCCAGCAGGCGGGAGGGACCCTACGAGCAGTACTTC. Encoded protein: CASRREGPYEQYF.

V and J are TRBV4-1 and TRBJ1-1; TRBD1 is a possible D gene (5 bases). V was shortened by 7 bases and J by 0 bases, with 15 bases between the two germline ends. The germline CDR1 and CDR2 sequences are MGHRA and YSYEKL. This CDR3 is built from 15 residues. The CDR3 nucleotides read TGCGCCAGCACCAGAGCGGGGGGGATGAACACTGAAGCTTTCTTT. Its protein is CASTRAGGMNTEAFF.

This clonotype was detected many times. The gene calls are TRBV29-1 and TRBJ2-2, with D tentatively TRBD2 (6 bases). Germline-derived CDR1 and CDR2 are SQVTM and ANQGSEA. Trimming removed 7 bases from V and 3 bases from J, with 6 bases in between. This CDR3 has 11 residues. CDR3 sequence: CSGRDTGELFF. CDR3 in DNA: TGCAGCGGGAGGGACACCGGGGAGCTGTTTTTT.

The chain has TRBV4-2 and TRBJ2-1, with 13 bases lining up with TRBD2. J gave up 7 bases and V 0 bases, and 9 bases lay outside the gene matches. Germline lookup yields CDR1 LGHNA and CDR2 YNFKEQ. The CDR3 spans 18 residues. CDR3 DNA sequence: TGTGCCAGCAGCCAAGAAGCCGCCGGGACTAGCGGGGCGAATGAGCAGTTCTTC. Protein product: CASSQEAAGTSGANEQFF.

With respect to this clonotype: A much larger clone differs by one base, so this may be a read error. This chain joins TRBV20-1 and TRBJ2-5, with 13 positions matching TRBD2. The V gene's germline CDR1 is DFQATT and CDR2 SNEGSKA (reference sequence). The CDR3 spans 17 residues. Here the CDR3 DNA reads TGCTGTGCTGCCAGGACTAGCGGGAGTCAGGGTGTAGAGACCCAGTACTTC. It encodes CCAARTSGSQGVETQYF.

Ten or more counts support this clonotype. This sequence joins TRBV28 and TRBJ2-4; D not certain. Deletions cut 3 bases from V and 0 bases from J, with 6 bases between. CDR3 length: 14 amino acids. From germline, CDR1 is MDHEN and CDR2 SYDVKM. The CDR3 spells CASSLTLAKNIQYF. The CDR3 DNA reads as TGTGCCAGCAGTTTGACGTTAGCCAAAAACATTCAGTACTTC.

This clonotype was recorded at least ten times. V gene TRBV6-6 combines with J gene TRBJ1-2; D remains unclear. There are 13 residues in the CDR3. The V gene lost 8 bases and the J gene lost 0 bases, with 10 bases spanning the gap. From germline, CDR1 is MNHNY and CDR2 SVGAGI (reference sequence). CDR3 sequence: CASGRGSNYGYTF. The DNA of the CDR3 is TGTGCCAGCGGGAGAGGGTCTAACTATGGCTACACCTTC.

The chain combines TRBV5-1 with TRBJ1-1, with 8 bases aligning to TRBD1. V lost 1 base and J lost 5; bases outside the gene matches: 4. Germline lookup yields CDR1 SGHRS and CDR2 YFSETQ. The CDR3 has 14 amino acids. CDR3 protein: CASSLNGQGTEAFF. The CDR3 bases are TGCGCCAGCAGCTTGAATGGACAGGGTACTGAAGCTTTCTTT.

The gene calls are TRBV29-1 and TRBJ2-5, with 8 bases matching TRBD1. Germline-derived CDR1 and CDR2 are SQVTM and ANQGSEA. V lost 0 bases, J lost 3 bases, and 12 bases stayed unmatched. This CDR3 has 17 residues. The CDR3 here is CSVEDPETGAGEETQYF. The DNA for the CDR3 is TGCAGCGTTGAAGATCCCGAGACAGGGGCTGGAGAAGAGACCCAGTACTTC.

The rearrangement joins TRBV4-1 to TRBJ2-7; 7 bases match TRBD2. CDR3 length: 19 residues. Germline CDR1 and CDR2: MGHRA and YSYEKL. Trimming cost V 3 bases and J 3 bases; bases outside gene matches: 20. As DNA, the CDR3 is TGCGCCAGCAGCCACATATTAAGAGCGGGAAACCCCCTAGACTACGAGCAGTACTTC. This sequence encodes CASSHILRAGNPLDYEQYF.

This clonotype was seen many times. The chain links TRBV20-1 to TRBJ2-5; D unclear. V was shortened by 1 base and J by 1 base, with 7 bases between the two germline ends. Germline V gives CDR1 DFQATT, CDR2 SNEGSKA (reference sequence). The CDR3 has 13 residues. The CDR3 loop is CSARARSQETQYF. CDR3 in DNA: TGCAGTGCTAGAGCTAGATCCCAAGAGACCCAGTACTTC.

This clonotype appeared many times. CDR3 residues: CSARGSAFEQFF. The CDR3 DNA is TGCAGTGCTAGAGGTTCAGCTTTTGAGCAGTTCTTC. The rearrangement uses TRBV20-1 and TRBJ2-1; D is unresolved. The CDR3 extends over 12 amino acids. With 1 base removed from V and 9 bases from J, the gap between germline ends came to 10 bases. From germline, CDR1 is DFQATT and CDR2 SNEGSKA (reference sequence).

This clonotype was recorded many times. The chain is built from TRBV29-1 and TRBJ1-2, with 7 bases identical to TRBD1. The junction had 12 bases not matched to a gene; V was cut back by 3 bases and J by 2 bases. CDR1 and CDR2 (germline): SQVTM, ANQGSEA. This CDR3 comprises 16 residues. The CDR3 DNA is TGCAGCGTTGATCGGACAGGCTCCCCCCTGAACTATGGCTACACCTTC. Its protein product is CSVDRTGSPLNYGYTF.

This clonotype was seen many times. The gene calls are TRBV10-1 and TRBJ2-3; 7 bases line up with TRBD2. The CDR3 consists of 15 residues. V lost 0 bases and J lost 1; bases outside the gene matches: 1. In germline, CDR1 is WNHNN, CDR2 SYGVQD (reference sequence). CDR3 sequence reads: CASSESAGRTDTQYF. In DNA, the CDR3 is TGCGCCAGCAGTGAGTCAGCGGGGCGCACAGATACGCAGTATTTT.

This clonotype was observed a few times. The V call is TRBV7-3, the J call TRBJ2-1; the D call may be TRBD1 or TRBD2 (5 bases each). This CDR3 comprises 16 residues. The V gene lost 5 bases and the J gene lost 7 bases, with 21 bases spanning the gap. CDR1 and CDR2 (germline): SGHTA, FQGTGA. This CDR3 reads CASSPQVGALGNEQFF. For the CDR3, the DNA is TGTGCCAGCAGCCCACAAGTCGGGGCTCTAGGAAATGAGCAGTTCTTC.

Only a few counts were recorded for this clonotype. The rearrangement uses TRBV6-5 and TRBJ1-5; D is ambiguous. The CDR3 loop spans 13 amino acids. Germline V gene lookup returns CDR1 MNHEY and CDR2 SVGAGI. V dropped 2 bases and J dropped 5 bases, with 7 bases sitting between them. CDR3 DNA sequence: TGTGCCAGCAGTTACGCCATAGATCAGCCCCAGCATTTT. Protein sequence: CASSYAIDQPQHF.

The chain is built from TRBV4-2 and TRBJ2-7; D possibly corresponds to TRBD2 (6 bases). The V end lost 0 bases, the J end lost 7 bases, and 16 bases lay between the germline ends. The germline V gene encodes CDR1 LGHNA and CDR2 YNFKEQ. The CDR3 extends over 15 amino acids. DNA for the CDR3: TGTGCCAGCAGCCAAGAGTTATCTAGCGTGCGGGAGCAGTACTTC. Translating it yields CASSQELSSVREQYF.

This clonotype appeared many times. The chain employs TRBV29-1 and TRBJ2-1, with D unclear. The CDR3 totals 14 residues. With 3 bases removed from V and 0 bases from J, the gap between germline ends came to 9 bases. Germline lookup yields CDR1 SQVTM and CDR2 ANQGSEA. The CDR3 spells CSVERASSYNEQFF. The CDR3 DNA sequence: TGCAGCGTTGAGAGAGCGAGCTCCTACAATGAGCAGTTCTTC.

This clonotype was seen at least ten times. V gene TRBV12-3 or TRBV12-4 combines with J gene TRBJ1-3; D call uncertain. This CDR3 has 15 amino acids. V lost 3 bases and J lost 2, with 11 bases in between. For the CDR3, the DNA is TGTGCCAGCAGTTTCGCCAGAAGAGCTGGAAACACCATATATTTT. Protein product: CASSFARRAGNTIYF.

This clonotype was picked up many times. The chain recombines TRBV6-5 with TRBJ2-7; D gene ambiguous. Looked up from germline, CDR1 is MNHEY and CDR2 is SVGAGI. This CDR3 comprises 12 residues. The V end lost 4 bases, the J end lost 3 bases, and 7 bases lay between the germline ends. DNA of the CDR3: TGTGCCAGCAGTTCTACCGGCTACGAGCAGTACTTC. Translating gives CASSSTGYEQYF.

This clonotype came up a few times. The CDR3 sequence is CASSPGFHRDVTDTQYF. The CDR3 nucleotides are TGTGCCAGCAGCCCTGGTTTCCACCGCGACGTCACAGATACGCAGTATTTT. The V and J genes are TRBV12-3 or TRBV12-4 and TRBJ2-3; D unclear. Between the trimmed V and J ends, which lost 6 bases and 2 bases, there was a span of 21 bases. The CDR3 spans 17 residues.